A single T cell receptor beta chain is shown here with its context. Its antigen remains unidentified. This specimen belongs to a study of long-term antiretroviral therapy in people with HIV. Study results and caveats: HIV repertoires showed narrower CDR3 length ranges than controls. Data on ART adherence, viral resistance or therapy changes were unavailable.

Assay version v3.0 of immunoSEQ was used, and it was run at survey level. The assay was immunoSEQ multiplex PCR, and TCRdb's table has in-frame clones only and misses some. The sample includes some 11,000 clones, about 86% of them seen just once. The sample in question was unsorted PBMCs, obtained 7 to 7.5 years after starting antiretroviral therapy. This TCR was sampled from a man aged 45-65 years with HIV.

The CDR3 is CASSSGLAGTYEQYF. The CDR3 nucleotides are TGTGCCAGCAGCTCCGGACTAGCAGGGACCTACGAGCAGTACTTC. The V gene is TRBV27, the J gene TRBJ2-7, with TRBD2 matching over 8 bases. CDR1 and CDR2 from the germline V gene are MNHEY and SMNVEV (reference sequence). The length of the CDR3 is 15 residues. Unmatched junction bases numbered 9, after V lost 6 bases and J lost 2 bases.